This TCR beta chain was observed in a study of T cells expressing NK-cell markers. In the study overall: TCR beta repertoires came from sorted CD3+CD56+NKG2C+, CD3+CD56+NKG2C- and CD3+CD56-NKG2C+ T cells.

No DNA is given; TCRdb re-called the 5' RACE reads and lists each CDR3 protein once. The repertoire table contains fewer than 400,000 distinct CDR3 sequences. The CDR3 is made up of 11 amino acids. CDR1 SGHDT and CDR2 YYEEEE come from the germline V gene. Sequences were obtained from blood T cells: a sorted CD56 or NKG2C T cell subset, CD4+ or CD8+ T cells, or bulk PBMC T cells (not recorded which). This TCR derives from a woman aged 45-65 years in good health. This rearrangement joins TRBV5-6 to TRBJ2-2. CDR3 residues: CASSKPGELFF. The variable domain in full, completed from reference TRBV5-6 and TRBJ2-2, reads DAGVTQSPTHLIKTRGQQVTLRCSPKSGHDTVSWYQQALGQGPQFIFQYYEEEERQRGNFPDRFSGHQFPNYSSELNVNALLLGDSALYLCASSKPGELFFGEGSRLTVL.